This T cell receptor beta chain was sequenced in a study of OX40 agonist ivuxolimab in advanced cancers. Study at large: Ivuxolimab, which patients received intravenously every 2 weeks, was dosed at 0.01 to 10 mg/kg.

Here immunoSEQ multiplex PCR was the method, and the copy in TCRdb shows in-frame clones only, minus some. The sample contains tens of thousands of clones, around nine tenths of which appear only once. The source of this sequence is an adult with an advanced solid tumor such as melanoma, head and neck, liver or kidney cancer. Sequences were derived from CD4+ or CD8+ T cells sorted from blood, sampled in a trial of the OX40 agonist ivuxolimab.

The CDR3 region has the DNA TGTGCCAGCACTGGAAAAGGGACAGGCCAAGAGACCCAGTACTTC. This translates into CASTGKGTGQETQYF. The chain combines TRBV6-1 with TRBJ2-5; the match to TRBD1 covers 8 bases. V shed 7 bases, J shed 1 base, and the junction held 8 bases outside the gene matches. CDR1 is MNHNS and CDR2 is SASEGT in the germline V gene. CDR3 length: 15 residues.